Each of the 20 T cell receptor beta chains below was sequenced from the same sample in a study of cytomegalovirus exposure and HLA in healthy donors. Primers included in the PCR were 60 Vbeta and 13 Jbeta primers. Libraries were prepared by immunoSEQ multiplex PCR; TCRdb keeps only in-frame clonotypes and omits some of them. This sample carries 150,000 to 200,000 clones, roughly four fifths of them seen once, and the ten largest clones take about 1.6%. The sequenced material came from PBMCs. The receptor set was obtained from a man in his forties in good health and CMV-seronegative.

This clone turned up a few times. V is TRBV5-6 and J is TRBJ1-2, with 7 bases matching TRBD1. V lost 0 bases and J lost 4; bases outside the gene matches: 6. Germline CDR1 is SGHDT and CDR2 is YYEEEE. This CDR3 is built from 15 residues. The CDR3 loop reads CASSLATGAGYGYTF. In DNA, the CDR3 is TGTGCCAGCAGCTTGGCAACAGGGGCTGGCTATGGCTACACCTTC.

The CDR3 sequence is CAWTEGSWDETEAFF. Here the CDR3 DNA reads TGTGCCTGGACCGAGGGTTCCTGGGATGAGACTGAAGCTTTCTTT. The V and J genes are TRBV30 and TRBJ1-1; D is unresolved. The germline V gene encodes CDR1 GTSNPN and CDR2 SVGIG (reference sequence). The ends were cut back, 4 bases at V and 5 bases at J, with 20 bases in the middle. The CDR3 consists of 15 residues.

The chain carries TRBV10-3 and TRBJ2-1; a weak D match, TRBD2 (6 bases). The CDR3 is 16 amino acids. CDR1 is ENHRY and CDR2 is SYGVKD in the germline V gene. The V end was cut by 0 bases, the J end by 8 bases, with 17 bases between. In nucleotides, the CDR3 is TGTGCCATCAGTGAGTCGAGGGGCGGGAACCTCGATGAGCAGTTCTTC. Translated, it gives CAISESRGGNLDEQFF.

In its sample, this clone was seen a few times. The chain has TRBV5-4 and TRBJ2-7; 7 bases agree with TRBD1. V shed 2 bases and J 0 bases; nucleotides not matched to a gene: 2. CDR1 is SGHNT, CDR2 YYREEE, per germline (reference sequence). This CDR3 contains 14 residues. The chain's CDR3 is CASSLQGSSYEQYF. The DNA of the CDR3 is TGTGCCAGCAGCTTACAGGGGTCCTCCTACGAGCAGTACTTC.

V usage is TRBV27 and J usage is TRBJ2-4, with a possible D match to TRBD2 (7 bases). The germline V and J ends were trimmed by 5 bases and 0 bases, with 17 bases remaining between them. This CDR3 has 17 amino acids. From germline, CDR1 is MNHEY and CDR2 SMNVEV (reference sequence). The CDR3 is CASSPEGGGIAKNIQYF. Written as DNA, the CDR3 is TGTGCCAGCAGTCCCGAAGGGGGGGGCATAGCCAAAAACATTCAGTACTTC.

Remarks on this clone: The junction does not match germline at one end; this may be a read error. The DNA for the CDR3 is TGTGCCAGTAGTCCCGGACAGGTTGGAAACACCACATATTTT. Encoded protein: CASSPGQVGNTTYF. The chain is built from TRBV19 and TRBJ1-3, with TRBD1 identical over 7 bases. The germline V gene has CDR1 LNHDA and CDR2 SQIVND (reference sequence). The CDR3 has 14 residues.

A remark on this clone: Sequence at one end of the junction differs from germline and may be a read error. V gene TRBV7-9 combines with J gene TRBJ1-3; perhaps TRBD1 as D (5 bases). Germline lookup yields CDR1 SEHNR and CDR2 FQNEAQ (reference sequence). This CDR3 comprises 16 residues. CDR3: CSSSLASGGAGNTIYF. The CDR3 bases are TGTTCCAGCAGCTTAGCCTCGGGGGGAGCTGGAAACACCATATATTTT.

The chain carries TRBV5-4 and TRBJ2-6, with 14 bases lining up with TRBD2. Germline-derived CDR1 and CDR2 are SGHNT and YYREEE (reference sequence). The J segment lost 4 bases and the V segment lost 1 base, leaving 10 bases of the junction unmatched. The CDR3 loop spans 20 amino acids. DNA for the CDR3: TGTGCCAGCAGCTTGTCTTGGACTAGCGGGGGGTTTGGGGGGGCCAACGTCCTGACTTTC. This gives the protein CASSLSWTSGGFGGANVLTF.

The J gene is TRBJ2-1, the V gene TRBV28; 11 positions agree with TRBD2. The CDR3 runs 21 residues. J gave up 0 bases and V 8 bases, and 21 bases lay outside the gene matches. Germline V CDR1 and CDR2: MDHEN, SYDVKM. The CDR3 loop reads CASLPRVGTSGSTSSYNEQFF. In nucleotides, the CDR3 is TGTGCCAGCCTGCCCCGGGTTGGAACTAGCGGGAGTACTAGCTCCTACAATGAGCAGTTCTTC. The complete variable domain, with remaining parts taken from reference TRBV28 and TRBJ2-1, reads DVKVTQSSRYLVKRTGEKVFLECVQDMDHENMFWYRQDPGLGLRLIYFSYDVKMKEKGDIPEGYSVSREKKERFSLILESASTNQTSMYLCASLPRVGTSGSTSSYNEQFFGPGTRLTVL.

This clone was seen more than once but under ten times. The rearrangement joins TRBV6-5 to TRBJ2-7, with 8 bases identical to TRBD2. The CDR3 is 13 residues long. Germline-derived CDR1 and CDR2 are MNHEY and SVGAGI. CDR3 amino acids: CVSGPSGSREQYV. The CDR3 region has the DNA TGTGTCTCCGGACCCAGCGGGAGCCGGGAGCAGTACGTC.

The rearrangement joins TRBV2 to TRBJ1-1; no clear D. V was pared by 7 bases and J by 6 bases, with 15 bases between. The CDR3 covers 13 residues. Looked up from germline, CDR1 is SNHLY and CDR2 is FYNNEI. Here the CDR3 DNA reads TGTGCCAGCATACGAATTTTGGCGGCTGAAGCTTTCTTT. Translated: CASIRILAAEAFF.

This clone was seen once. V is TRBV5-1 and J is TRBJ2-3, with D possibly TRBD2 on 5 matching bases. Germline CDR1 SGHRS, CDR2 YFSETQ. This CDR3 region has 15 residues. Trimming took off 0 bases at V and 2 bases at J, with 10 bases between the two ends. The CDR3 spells CASSLGLADTDTQYF. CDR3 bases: TGCGCCAGCAGCTTGGGGCTAGCAGACACAGATACGCAGTATTTT.

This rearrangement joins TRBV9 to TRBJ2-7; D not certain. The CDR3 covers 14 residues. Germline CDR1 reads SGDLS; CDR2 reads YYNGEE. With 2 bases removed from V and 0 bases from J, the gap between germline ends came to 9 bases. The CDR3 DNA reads TGTGCCAGCAGCGTGCACAGCAGCTCCTACGAGCAGTACTTC. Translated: CASSVHSSSYEQYF.

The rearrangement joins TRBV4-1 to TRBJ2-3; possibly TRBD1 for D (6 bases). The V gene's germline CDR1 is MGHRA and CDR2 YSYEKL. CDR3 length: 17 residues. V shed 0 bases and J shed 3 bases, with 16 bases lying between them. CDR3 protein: CASSQEGAGVPTDTQYF. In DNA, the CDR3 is TGCGCCAGCAGCCAAGAAGGGGCAGGGGTCCCAACAGATACGCAGTATTTT.

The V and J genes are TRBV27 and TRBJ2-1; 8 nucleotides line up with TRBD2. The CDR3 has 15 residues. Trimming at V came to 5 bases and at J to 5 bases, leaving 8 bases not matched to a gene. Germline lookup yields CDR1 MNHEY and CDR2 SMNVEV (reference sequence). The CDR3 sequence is CASSETSGRHNEQFF. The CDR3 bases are TGTGCCAGCAGTGAAACTAGCGGCCGCCACAATGAGCAGTTCTTC.

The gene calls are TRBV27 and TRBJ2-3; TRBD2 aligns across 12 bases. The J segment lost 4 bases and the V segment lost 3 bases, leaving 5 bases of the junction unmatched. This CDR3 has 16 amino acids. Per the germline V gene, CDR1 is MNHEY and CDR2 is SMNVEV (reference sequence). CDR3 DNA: TGTGCCAGCAGTTTTGTACTAGCGGGAGGAGCAGATACGCAGTATTTT. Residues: CASSFVLAGGADTQYF.

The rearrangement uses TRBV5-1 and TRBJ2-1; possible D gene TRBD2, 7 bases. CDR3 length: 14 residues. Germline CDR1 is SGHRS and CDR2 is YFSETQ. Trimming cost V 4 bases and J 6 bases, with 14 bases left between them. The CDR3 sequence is CASSPAGGPNEQFF. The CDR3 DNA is TGCGCCAGCAGCCCCGCCGGGGGGCCCAATGAGCAGTTCTTC.

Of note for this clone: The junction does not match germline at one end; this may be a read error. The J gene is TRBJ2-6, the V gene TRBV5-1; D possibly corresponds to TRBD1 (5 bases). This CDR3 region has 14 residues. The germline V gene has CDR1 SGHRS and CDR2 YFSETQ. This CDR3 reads CASSSSSGANGLTF. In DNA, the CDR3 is TGCGCCAGCAGCAGCAGCTCTGGGGCCAACGGCCTGACTTTC.

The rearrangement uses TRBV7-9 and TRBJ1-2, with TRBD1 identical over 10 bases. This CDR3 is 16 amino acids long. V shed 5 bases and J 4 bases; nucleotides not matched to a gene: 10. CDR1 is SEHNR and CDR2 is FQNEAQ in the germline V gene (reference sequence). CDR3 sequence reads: CASSPLDRGSGYGYTF. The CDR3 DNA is TGTGCCAGCAGCCCTCTGGACAGGGGGAGCGGCTATGGCTACACCTTC.

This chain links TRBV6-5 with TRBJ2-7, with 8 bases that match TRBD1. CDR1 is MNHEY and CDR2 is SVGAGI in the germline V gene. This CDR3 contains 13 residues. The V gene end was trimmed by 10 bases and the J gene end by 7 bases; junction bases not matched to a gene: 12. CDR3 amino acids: CAIRRGQVGEQYF. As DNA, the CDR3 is TGTGCCATCCGCCGGGGACAGGTTGGGGAGCAGTACTTC.